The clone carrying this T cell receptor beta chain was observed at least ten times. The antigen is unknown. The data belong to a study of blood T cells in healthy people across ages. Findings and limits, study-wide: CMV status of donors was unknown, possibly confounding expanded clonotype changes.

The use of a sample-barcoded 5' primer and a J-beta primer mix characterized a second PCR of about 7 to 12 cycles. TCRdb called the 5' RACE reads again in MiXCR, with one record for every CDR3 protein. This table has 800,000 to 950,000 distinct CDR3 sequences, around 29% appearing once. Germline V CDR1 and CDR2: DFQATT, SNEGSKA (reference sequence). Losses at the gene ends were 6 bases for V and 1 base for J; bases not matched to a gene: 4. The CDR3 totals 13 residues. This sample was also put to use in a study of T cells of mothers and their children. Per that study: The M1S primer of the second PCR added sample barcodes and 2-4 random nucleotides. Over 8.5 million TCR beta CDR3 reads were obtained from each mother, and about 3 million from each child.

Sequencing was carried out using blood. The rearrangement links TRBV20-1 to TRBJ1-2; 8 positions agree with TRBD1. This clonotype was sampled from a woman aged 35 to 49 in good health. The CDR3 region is CSAPGQGNYGYTF. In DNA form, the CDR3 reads TGCAGTGCGCCCGGACAGGGTAACTATGGCTACACCTTC.